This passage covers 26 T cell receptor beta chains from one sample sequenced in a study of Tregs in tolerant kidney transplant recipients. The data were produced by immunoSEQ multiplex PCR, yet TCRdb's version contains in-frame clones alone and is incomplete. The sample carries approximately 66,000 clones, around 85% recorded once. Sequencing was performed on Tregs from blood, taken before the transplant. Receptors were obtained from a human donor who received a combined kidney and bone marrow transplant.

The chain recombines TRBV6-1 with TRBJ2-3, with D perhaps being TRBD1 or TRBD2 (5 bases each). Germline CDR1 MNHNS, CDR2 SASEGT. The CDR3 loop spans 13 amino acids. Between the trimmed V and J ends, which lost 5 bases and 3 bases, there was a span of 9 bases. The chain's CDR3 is CASSRDETDTQYF. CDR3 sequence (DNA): TGTGCCAGCAGTAGGGACGAAACAGATACGCAGTATTTT.

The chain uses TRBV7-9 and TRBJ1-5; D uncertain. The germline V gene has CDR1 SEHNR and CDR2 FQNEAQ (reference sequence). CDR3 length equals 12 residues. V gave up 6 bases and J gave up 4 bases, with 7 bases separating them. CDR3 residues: CASSRHNQPQHF. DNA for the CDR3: TGTGCCAGCAGTCGCCATAATCAGCCCCAGCATTTT. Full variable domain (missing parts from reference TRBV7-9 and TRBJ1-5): DTGVSQNPRHKITKRGQNVTFRCDPISEHNRLYWYRQTLGQGPEFLTYFQNEAQLEKSRLLSDRFSAERPKGSFSTLEIQRTEQGDSAMYLCASSRHNQPQHFGDGTRLSIL.

The CDR3 nucleotides are TGTGCCAGTAGTATTACCCGGGGCACTGAAGCTTTCTTT. Amino acids: CASSITRGTEAFF. This sequence joins TRBV19 and TRBJ1-1; D unresolved. This CDR3 spans 13 amino acids. Germline-derived CDR1 and CDR2 are LNHDA and SQIVND (reference sequence). Trimming removed 3 bases at V and 4 bases at J, with 9 bases between.

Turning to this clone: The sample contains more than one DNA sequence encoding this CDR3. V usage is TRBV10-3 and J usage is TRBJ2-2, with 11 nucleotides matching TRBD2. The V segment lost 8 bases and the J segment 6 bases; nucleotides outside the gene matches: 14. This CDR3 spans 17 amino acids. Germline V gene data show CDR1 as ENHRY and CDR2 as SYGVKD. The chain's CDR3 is CAIRQTSGTRGAGELFF. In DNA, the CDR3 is TGTGCCATCCGACAGACTAGCGGGACGCGGGGAGCCGGGGAGCTGTTTTTT.

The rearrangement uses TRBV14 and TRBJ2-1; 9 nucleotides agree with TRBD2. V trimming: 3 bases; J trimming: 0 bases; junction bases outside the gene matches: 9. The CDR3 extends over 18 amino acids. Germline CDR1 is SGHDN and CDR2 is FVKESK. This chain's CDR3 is CASSHYGGGRGSYNEQFF. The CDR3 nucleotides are TGTGCCAGCAGCCATTATGGGGGCGGGAGGGGCTCCTACAATGAGCAGTTCTTC.

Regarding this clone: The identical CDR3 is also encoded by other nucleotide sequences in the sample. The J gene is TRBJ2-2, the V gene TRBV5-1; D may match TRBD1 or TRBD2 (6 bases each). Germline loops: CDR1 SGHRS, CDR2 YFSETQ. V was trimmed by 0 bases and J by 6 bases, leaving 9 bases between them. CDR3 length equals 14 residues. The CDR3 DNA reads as TGCGCCAGCAGCTTGGCGGGGGCCCCCGGGGAGCTGTTTTTT. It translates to CASSLAGAPGELFF. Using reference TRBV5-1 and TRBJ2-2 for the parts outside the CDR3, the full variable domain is KAGVTQTPRYLIKTRGQQVTLSCSPISGHRSVSWYQQTPGQGLQFLFEYFSETQRNKGNFPGRFSGRQFSNSRSEMNVSTLELGDSALYLCASSLAGAPGELFFGEGSRLTVL.

The CDR3 DNA sequence: TGCGCCAGCAGTGGACAGGGTTATCCCTACGAGCAGTACTTC. Its translation is CASSGQGYPYEQYF. The V gene is TRBV10-2, the J gene TRBJ2-7, with 7 bases identical to TRBD1. Germline-derived CDR1 and CDR2 are WSHSY and SAAADI. The CDR3 spans 14 residues. The V and J ends lost 4 bases and 2 bases, in that order; junction bases with no gene match: 5.

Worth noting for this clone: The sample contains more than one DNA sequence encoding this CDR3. The CDR3 loop is CASSEGLSTDTQYF. CDR3 in DNA: TGTGCCAGCAGTGAAGGCCTGAGCACAGATACGCAGTATTTT. The J gene is TRBJ2-3, the V gene TRBV2; D not certain. Looked up from germline, CDR1 is SNHLY and CDR2 is FYNNEI. V lost 1 base and J 0 bases, leaving 5 bases between the germline ends. There are 14 residues in the CDR3.

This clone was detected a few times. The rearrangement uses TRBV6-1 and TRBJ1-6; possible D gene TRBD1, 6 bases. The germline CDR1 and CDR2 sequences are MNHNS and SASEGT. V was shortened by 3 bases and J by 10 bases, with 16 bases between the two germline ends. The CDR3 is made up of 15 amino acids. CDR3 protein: CASSDSGGRGSPLHF. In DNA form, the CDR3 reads TGTGCCAGCAGTGACTCCGGGGGGCGCGGGTCACCCCTCCACTTT.

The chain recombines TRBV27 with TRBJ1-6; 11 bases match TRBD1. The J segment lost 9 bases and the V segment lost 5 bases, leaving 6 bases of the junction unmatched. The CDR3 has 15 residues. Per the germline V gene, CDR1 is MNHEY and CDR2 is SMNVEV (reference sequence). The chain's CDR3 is CASSTRDRGASPLHF. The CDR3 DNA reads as TGTGCCAGCAGTACCCGGGACAGGGGGGCTTCACCCCTCCACTTT.

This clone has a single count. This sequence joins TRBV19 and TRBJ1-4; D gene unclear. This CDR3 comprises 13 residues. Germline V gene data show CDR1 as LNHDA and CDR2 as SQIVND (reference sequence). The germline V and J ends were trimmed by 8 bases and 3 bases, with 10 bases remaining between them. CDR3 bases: TGTGCCAGTCAATGGGCCCCTAATGAAAAACTGTTTTTT. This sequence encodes CASQWAPNEKLFF.

The CDR3 bases are TGTGCCAGCAGCTTGGAACTAGCGGGGGCCTACAATGAGCAGTTCTTC. Translating gives CASSLELAGAYNEQFF. The V call is TRBV5-6, the J call TRBJ2-1, with 11 positions matching TRBD2. Germline V CDR1 and CDR2: SGHDT, YYEEEE. J gave up 2 bases and V 0 bases, and 1 base lay outside the gene matches. The CDR3 has 16 amino acids.

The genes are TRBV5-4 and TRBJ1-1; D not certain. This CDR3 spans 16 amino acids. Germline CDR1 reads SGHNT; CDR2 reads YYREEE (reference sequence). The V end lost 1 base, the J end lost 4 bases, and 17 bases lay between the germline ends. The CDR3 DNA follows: TGTGCCAGCAGCTTGAGTGGGTTGGGGATTCCCACTGAAGCTTTCTTT. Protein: CASSLSGLGIPTEAFF.

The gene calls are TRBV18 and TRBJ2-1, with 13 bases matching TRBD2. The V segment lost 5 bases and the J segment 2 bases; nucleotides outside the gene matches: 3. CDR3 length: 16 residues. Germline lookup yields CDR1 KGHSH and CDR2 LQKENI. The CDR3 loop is CASSRLAGGTYNEQFF. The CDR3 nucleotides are TGTGCCAGCTCAAGACTAGCGGGGGGAACCTACAATGAGCAGTTCTTC.

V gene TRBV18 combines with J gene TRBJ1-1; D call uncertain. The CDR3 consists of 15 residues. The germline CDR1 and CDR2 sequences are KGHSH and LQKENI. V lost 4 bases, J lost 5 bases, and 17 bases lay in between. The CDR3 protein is CASSLSSGAGTEAFF. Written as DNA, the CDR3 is TGTGCCAGCTCACTATCCTCCGGCGCGGGGACTGAAGCTTTCTTT.

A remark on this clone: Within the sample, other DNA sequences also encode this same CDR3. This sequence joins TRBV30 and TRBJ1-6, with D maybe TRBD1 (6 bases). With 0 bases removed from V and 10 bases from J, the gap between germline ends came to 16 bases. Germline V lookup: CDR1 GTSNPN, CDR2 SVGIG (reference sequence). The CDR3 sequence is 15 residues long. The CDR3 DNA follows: TGTGCCTGGAGTGTAATAGGGCAAAGGGGGTCACCCCTCCACTTT. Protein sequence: CAWSVIGQRGSPLHF.

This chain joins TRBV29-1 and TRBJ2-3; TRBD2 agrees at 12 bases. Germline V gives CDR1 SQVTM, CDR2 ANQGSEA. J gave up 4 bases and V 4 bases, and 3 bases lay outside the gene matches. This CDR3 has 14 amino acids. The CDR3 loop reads CSVGLAGVSDTQYF. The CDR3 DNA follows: TGCAGCGTTGGACTAGCGGGAGTGTCAGATACGCAGTATTTT.

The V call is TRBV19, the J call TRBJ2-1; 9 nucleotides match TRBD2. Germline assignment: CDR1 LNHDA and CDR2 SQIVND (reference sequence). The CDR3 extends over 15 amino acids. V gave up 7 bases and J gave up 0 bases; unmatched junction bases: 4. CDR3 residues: CASTLSGSSYNEQFF. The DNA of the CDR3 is TGTGCCAGTACCCTTAGCGGGAGCTCCTACAATGAGCAGTTCTTC. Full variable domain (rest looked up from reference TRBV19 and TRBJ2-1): DGGITQSPKYLFRKEGQNVTLSCEQNLNHDAMYWYRQDPGQGLRLIYYSQIVNDFQKGDIAEGYSVSREKKESFPLTVTSAQKNPTAFYLCASTLSGSSYNEQFFGPGTRLTVL.

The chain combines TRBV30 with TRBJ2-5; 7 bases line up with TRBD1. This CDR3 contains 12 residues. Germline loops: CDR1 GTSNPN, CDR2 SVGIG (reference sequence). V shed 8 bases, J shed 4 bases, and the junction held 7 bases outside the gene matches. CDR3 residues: CASNRGSETQYF. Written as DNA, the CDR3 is TGTGCCAGTAACAGGGGATCAGAGACCCAGTACTTC.

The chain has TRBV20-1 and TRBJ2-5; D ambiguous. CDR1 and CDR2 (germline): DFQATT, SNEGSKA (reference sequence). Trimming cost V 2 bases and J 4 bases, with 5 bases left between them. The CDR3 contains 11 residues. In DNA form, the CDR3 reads TGCAGTGCTAGATCGTTAGAGACCCAGTACTTC. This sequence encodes CSARSLETQYF.

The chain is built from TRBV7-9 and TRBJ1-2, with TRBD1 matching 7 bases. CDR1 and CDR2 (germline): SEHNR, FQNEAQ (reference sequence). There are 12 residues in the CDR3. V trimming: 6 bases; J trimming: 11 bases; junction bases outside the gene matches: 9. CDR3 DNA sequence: TGTGCCAGCAGTTCCAGGGGGATGGGGTACACCTTC. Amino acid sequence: CASSSRGMGYTF. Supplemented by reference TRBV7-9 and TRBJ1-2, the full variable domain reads DTGVSQNPRHKITKRGQNVTFRCDPISEHNRLYWYRQTLGQGPEFLTYFQNEAQLEKSRLLSDRFSAERPKGSFSTLEIQRTEQGDSAMYLCASSSRGMGYTFGSGTRLTVV.

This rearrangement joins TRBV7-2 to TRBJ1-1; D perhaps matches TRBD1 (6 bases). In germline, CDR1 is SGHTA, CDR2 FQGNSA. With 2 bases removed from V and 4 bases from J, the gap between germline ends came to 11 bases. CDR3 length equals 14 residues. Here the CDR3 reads CASSLFGGRTEAFF. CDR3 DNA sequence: TGTGCCAGCAGCTTATTCGGGGGGCGCACTGAAGCTTTCTTT.

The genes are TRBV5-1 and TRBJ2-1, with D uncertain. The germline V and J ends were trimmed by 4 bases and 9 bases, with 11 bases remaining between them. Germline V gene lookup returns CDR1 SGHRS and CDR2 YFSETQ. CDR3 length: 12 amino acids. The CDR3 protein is CASSLGWGEQFF. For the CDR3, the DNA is TGCGCCAGCAGCCTTGGTTGGGGTGAGCAGTTCTTC.

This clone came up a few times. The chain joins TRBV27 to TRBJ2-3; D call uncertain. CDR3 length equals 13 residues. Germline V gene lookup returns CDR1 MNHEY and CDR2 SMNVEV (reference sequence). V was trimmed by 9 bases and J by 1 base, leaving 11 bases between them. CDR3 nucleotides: TGTGCCAGTAAACCCCATGGCACAGATACGCAGTATTTT. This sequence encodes CASKPHGTDTQYF.

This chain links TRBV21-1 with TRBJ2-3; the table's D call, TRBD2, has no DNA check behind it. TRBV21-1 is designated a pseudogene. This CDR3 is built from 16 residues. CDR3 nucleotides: TGTGCCACCTTAAGGACTAGCGGGAGGATTGCAGATACGCAGTATTTT. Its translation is CATLRTSGRIADTQYF.

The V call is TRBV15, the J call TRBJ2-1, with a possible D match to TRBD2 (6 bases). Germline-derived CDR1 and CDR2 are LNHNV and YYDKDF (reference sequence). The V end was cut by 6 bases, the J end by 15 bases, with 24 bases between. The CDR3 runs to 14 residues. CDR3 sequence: CATRADSGPSVPFF. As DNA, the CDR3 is TGTGCCACCAGGGCTGATAGCGGACCCTCTGTCCCGTTCTTC.